These 20 T cell receptor beta chains were all obtained from the same sample, sequenced in a study of Ad26.COV2.S vaccination and SARS-CoV-2 variants. Treatment indicated: 15 to 20 received Ad26.COV2.S at low or high dose, single or two shots; several received placebo; per-sample allocation not given. Collection of the samples took place on day 63 after the first injection of vaccine or placebo. Generated by immunoSEQ multiplex PCR, the TCRdb table keeps only in-frame clones and is missing some. The sample carries fewer than 400,000 clones, 90% recorded once. Sequenced here: peripheral blood, sampled in a trial of Ad26.COV2.S vaccine versus placebo. The receptors come from a person between 18 and 60 years old who received the Ad26.COV2.S COVID-19 vaccine or a placebo.

This clone was detected once. DNA for the CDR3: TGTGCCAGCAGCCCACACGACAGGGTCACTGAAGCTTTCTTT. Translated, it gives CASSPHDRVTEAFF. The chain joins TRBV28 to TRBJ1-1; the match to TRBD1 covers 7 bases. The germline CDR1 and CDR2 sequences are MDHEN and SYDVKM. V dropped 6 bases and J dropped 4; count of bases not matched to a gene: 8. The CDR3 has 14 residues. Filled out from reference TRBV28 and TRBJ1-1, the complete variable domain reads DVKVTQSSRYLVKRTGEKVFLECVQDMDHENMFWYRQDPGLGLRLIYFSYDVKMKEKGDIPEGYSVSREKKERFSLILESASTNQTSMYLCASSPHDRVTEAFFGQGTRLTVV.

The chain joins TRBV6-5 to TRBJ1-6; perhaps TRBD1 as D (5 bases). V was pared by 8 bases and J by 7 bases, with 15 bases between. CDR1 and CDR2 (germline): MNHEY, SVGAGI. The CDR3 contains 14 residues. CDR3 loop: CASRPGRGNSPLHF. The CDR3 coding sequence is TGTGCCAGCCGTCCGGGGCGCGGGAATTCACCCCTCCACTTT.

V and J are TRBV20-1 and TRBJ2-1; D unclear. The V end was cut by 7 bases, the J end by 4 bases, with 5 bases between. CDR1 DFQATT and CDR2 SNEGSKA come from the germline V gene (reference sequence). CDR3 length equals 10 residues. CDR3 region: CSVKYNEQFF. CDR3 bases: TGCAGTGTCAAGTACAATGAGCAGTTCTTC.

V is TRBV19 and J is TRBJ1-4; tentatively, D is TRBD1 (6 bases). There are 21 residues in the CDR3. The germline V gene encodes CDR1 LNHDA and CDR2 SQIVND (reference sequence). The V and J ends lost 1 base and 0 bases respectively, with 24 bases between them. CDR3 residues: CASSIALVGGASPTTNEKLFF. Written as DNA, the CDR3 is TGTGCCAGTAGTATAGCCCTCGTGGGGGGGGCGTCCCCAACAACTAATGAAAAACTGTTTTTT.

The chain links TRBV23-1 to TRBJ1-1; D unresolved. TRBV23-1 is an ORF for which the function is uncertain. Trimming took 0 bases from V and 5 from J, leaving 16 bases between them. This CDR3 contains 16 residues. DNA of the CDR3: TGCGCCAGCAGTCAATCTATGAGAGGTTGTCAGACTGAAGCTTTCTTT. Amino acid sequence: CASSQSMRGCQTEAFF.

This clone was observed a single time. V is TRBV7-3 and J is TRBJ1-1; D ambiguous. Germline V CDR1 and CDR2: SGHTA, FQGTGA. Between the trimmed V and J ends, which lost 5 bases and 1 base, there was a span of 11 bases. The CDR3 length is 14 residues. The CDR3 DNA sequence: TGTGCCAGCAGCCTCGGACCGTCGAACACTGAAGCTTTCTTT. This sequence encodes CASSLGPSNTEAFF.

V usage is TRBV4-2 and J usage is TRBJ2-2; D is possibly TRBD2 (6 bases). Germline V gene sequence: CDR1 LGHNA, CDR2 YNFKEQ. This CDR3 is built from 17 residues. Trimming left V 0 bases short and J 3 bases short, with 14 bases between. Written as DNA, the CDR3 is TGTGCCAGCAGCCAAGAGGGTGGGGTAGCGGACACCGGGGAGCTGTTTTTT. Its translation: CASSQEGGVADTGELFF.

The rearrangement joins TRBV7-8 to TRBJ2-5; 8 bases agree with TRBD2. Germline CDR1 SGHVS, CDR2 FQNEAQ. V lost 1 base to trimming and J lost 4 bases; unmatched junction nucleotides: 5. CDR3 length: 15 residues. The DNA for the CDR3 is TGTGCCAGCAGCTTAGTTGCCAGCGGGGGAGAGACCCAGTACTTC. Residues: CASSLVASGGETQYF.

The rearrangement joins TRBV7-9 to TRBJ2-5; weak D call: TRBD1 (7 bases). This CDR3 is built from 16 residues. Trimming took off 5 bases at V and 7 bases at J, with 23 bases between the two ends. Germline loops: CDR1 SEHNR, CDR2 FQNEAQ (reference sequence). CDR3 coding DNA: TGTGCCAGCAGCCCCTCAGGGGGGACCAGCATAGGGACCCAGTACTTC. Amino acid sequence: CASSPSGGTSIGTQYF.

This chain joins TRBV21-1 and TRBJ1-2; TRBD1 was called by the table and not checked on the DNA. TRBV21-1 is classified as a pseudogene. The CDR3 loop spans 15 amino acids. CDR3 loop: CASSGRQGAMNGYTF. In DNA, the CDR3 is TGTGCCAGCAGCGGTCGACAGGGGGCGATGAATGGCTACACCTTC.

This rearrangement joins TRBV18 to TRBJ1-4; D gene unclear. The CDR3 consists of 13 residues. Trimming stripped 3 bases from V and 2 bases from J, with 4 bases between. Germline V gene data show CDR1 as KGHSH and CDR2 as LQKENI. CDR3 residues: CASSPQTNEKLFF. In DNA, the CDR3 is TGTGCCAGCTCACCTCAGACTAATGAAAAACTGTTTTTT.

This rearrangement joins TRBV6-1 to TRBJ1-2, with TRBD1 matching 9 bases. Germline assignment: CDR1 MNHNS and CDR2 SASEGT. The junction had 9 bases not matched to a gene; V was cut back by 2 bases and J by 8 bases. The CDR3 runs 15 residues. CDR3 loop: CASSEIGPGQGGYTF. Written as DNA, the CDR3 is TGTGCCAGCAGTGAAATTGGACCGGGACAGGGAGGCTACACCTTC.

The rearrangement joins TRBV13 to TRBJ2-2; 9 bases align to TRBD1. The CDR3 is made up of 17 amino acids. Germline CDR1 and CDR2: PRHDT and FYEKMQ (reference sequence). The V gene end was trimmed by 7 bases and the J gene end by 2 bases; junction bases not matched to a gene: 11. The CDR3 spells CASTKDWDRDNTGELFF. For the CDR3, the DNA is TGTGCCAGCACCAAGGACTGGGACAGGGATAACACCGGGGAGCTGTTTTTT.

The rearrangement links TRBV12-5 to TRBJ1-2; no clear D. V was clipped by 2 bases and J by 5 bases, with 9 bases between them. Germline V gene lookup returns CDR1 LGHNT and CDR2 FRNRAP. The CDR3 extends over 13 amino acids. CDR3 amino acids: CASGLSGGYGYTF. CDR3 sequence (DNA): TGTGCTAGTGGTTTGAGTGGAGGGTATGGCTACACCTTC.

The chain links TRBV12-3 or TRBV12-4 to TRBJ1-2; D is undetermined. The CDR3 sequence is 13 residues long. Trimming left V 3 bases short and J 2 bases short, with 7 bases between. Here the CDR3 reads CASSLWQNYGYTF. CDR3 nucleotides: TGTGCCAGCAGTTTGTGGCAGAACTATGGCTACACCTTC.

A few counts support this clone. This sequence joins TRBV7-8 and TRBJ2-1; 8 bases line up with TRBD2. Losses at the gene ends were 5 bases for V and 9 bases for J; bases not matched to a gene: 15. This CDR3 is 16 amino acids long. CDR1 and CDR2 from the germline V gene are SGHVS and FQNEAQ. CDR3 nucleotides: TGTGCCAGCAGCCCACGGACGAGCGGGAGTGTTAGTGAGCAGTTCTTC. This gives the protein CASSPRTSGSVSEQFF.

The chain employs TRBV5-1 and TRBJ1-3; 8 nucleotides agree with TRBD1. Looked up from germline, CDR1 is SGHRS and CDR2 is YFSETQ. The trim removed 1 base at V and 7 bases at J, leaving 7 bases unmatched. CDR3 length: 15 residues. The DNA for the CDR3 is TGCGCCAGCAGCTTGACGACAGGGGTCGGGAACACCATATATTTT. This sequence encodes CASSLTTGVGNTIYF.

The V gene is TRBV6-4, the J gene TRBJ2-1, with D possibly matching TRBD2 (5 bases). The CDR3 extends over 15 amino acids. V lost 0 bases, J lost 4 bases, and 10 bases lay in between. Germline CDR1 reads MRHNA; CDR2 reads SNTAGT. DNA of the CDR3: TGTGCCAGCAGTGACTCCCCGGGATCTTACAATGAGCAGTTCTTC. Translation: CASSDSPGSYNEQFF.

The chain is built from TRBV15 and TRBJ2-7; D is unresolved. CDR1 LNHNV and CDR2 YYDKDF come from the germline V gene (reference sequence). The CDR3 spans 18 residues. V lost 1 base, J lost 1 base, and 20 bases lay in between. In DNA form, the CDR3 reads TGTGCCACCAGCAGAGTCCCCACGCGTAACGGGTTTTCCTACGAGCAGTACGTC. The encoded protein is CATSRVPTRNGFSYEQYV.

The V call is TRBV6-2 or TRBV6-3, the J call TRBJ2-1; 7 nucleotides match TRBD2. In germline, CDR1 is MNHEY, CDR2 SVGEGT. The CDR3 is made up of 19 amino acids. V lost 0 bases to trimming and J lost 7 bases; unmatched junction nucleotides: 18. The CDR3 DNA reads TGTGCCAGCAGTTACTCGAACCCCCTGCTGGCGGGAGTGCATAATGAGCAGTTCTTC. Translation: CASSYSNPLLAGVHNEQFF.